Sequencing of this T cell receptor (beta chain) was carried out in a study of shared clonotypes between healthy human individuals. In the study overall: The people who gave samples were a couple of women and a few men aged 18 to 49.

Trimming cost V 0 bases and J 13 bases, with 13 bases left between them. Looked up from germline, CDR1 is MNHEY and CDR2 is SVGAGI. The CDR3 covers 13 residues. General observations from the study: Only blood samples were collected, and tissue repertoires likely differ. Inspection by rarefaction showed sorted-subset sequencing to be incomplete despite large depth.

Assay used: immunoSEQ multiplex PCR; TCRdb lists only in-frame clones, some missing. The sample consists of a few million clones, 85% to 95% of them appearing once. Details on this clone: The antigen is undetermined.

The sequenced material came from naive CD4+ T cells from PBMCs. Documented subset: CD45RA+ positively selected. The origin of this receptor is a man younger than 35 in good health. Some clones in this sample may be carry-over from other donors' samples. V usage is TRBV6-5 and J usage is TRBJ2-1; D may be TRBD1 (5 bases). CDR3 loop: CASSYSSSQGQFF. The DNA for the CDR3 is TGTGCCAGCAGTTACTCTTCGTCGCAGGGACAGTTCTTC.